This T cell receptor beta chain originates from a study of vaccination effects on CD4 cells after COVID-19. Antigen-specific CD4+ T cell clonotypes were called by their expansion after viral peptide-pool culture in ViraFEST. Upon completion of under eleven days in culture, CD4+ T cells were isolated. The person acquired a PCR-confirmed SARS-CoV-2 infection between March and December 2020. PBMC were cultured at roughly 2.2 million per well with about 10 IU/ml IL-2 and 7.5 to 10 ug/ml peptides. The culture used as the negative control contained an HIV-1 Nef peptide pool. As concerns this clone: Its antigen is as yet unknown.

Germline assignment: CDR1 SNHLY and CDR2 FYNNEI. The V end was cut by 8 bases, the J end by 4 bases, with 5 bases between. The CDR3 covers 10 residues. Study-wide findings and caveats: Clones that were induced by infection or by vaccine showed marked contraction late after vaccination.

The assay was immunoSEQ multiplex PCR, and TCRdb's table has in-frame clones only and misses some. There are approximately 70,000 clones in the sample; roughly two thirds occur only once, and under 6% lies in the top ten. This clonotype was sampled from a human donor who had a prior SARS-CoV-2 infection. Sequencing was performed on CD4+ T cells from PBMCs cultured with HIV peptides, taken before COVID-19 vaccination. Subset of the sample: HIV-1 Nef peptide pool negative control/reference culture. The rearrangement links TRBV2 to TRBJ1-2; D unresolved. CDR3 loop: CASFFYGYTF. The CDR3 DNA is TGTGCCAGCTTCTTCTATGGCTACACCTTC.